The T cell receptor beta chain described here comes from a study of cytomegalovirus exposure and HLA in healthy donors. Study summary: A later analysis reported the 100 to 150 validation repertoires used the same platform as the 666 first-cohort repertoires.

Repertoires were generated with immunoSEQ multiplex PCR, while TCRdb's copy carries only in-frame clones and drops some. The sample has about 120,000 clones, roughly 87% seen once; the top ten hold 1.1%. The CDR3 extends over 13 amino acids. V was clipped by 8 bases and J by 8 bases; unmatched bases: 11. Germline values: CDR1 GTSNPN, CDR2 SVGIG (reference sequence). From the roughly 120-subject validation cohort, which was separate from the approximately 700-subject first cohort, the donors were drawn. This TCR came from a young woman in good health and CMV-seronegative. V usage is TRBV30 and J usage is TRBJ2-1, with 8 bases fitting TRBD2. The specimen was PBMCs. The CDR3 is CAGREAPTHEQFF. The CDR3 bases are TGTGCCGGGCGGGAGGCCCCGACCCATGAGCAGTTCTTC.